The sequence of this T cell receptor (beta chain) was determined in a study of cytomegalovirus exposure and HLA in healthy donors. Study-wide context: The platform used for the 120 validation repertoires matched that of the approximately 710 first-cohort repertoires, a later analysis reported. The study, taken as a whole, reports: Rarity held for most TCR sequences, but there were some public TCRs that occurred in many donors. It was reportedly the case that the classifier diagnosed cytomegalovirus status with high specificity and sensitivity. The tendency of first-cohort TCR clusters to co-occur in the roughly 130 validation repertoires emerged from a later analysis.

Repertoires were generated with immunoSEQ multiplex PCR, while TCRdb's copy carries only in-frame clones and drops some. The sample contains 55,000 to 65,000 clones, approximately 96% of which appear only once. V was trimmed by 2 bases and J by 0 bases, leaving 5 bases between them. The CDR3 covers 14 residues. Germline V gene sequence: CDR1 MNHEY, CDR2 SMNVEV (reference sequence). With respect to this clone: Antigen unknown.

The chain uses TRBV27 and TRBJ1-3, with D maybe TRBD1 (5 bases). Sequencing was performed on PBMCs. The sequence was obtained from a man aged 18 to 29 in good health and CMV-seronegative. The CDR3 DNA reads as TGTGCCAGCAGTTTACAGGGCTCTGGAAACACCATATATTTT. It translates to CASSLQGSGNTIYF.